This TCR beta chain was recorded in a study of cytomegalovirus exposure and HLA in healthy donors. Findings and limits, study-wide: The listing of some 170 TCR beta chains classed them as cytomegalovirus-associated. Analysis performed later showed TCR beta chains linked to HLA being more clonally expanded than equally common others. An analysis that was carried out later associated 15,000 to 20,000 TCR beta sequences with HLA alleles at 0.05 false discovery rate. Relative to the roughly 690-donor mean, N-insertions were reportedly fewer in an Asian-associated ancestry cluster in a later analysis.

Both 60 Vbeta primers and 13 Jbeta primers went into the PCR. Produced via immunoSEQ multiplex PCR; TCRdb's table is partial and in-frame only. The sample consists of 95,000 to 130,000 clones, around two thirds of them appearing once. With regard to this clone: Its cognate antigen is unknown.

The CDR3 length is 16 residues. The V gene's germline CDR1 is LNHDA and CDR2 SQIVND (reference sequence). V lost 2 bases to trimming and J lost 0 bases, with 11 bases between them. The source is a woman aged 40 to 55 in good health and CMV-seropositive. Sequenced: PBMCs. The chain links TRBV19 to TRBJ2-4; possibly TRBD1 for D (5 bases). CDR3 sequence: CASSIRPGLAKNIQYF. CDR3 coding DNA: TGTGCCAGTAGTATACGACCAGGGCTAGCCAAAAACATTCAGTACTTC.